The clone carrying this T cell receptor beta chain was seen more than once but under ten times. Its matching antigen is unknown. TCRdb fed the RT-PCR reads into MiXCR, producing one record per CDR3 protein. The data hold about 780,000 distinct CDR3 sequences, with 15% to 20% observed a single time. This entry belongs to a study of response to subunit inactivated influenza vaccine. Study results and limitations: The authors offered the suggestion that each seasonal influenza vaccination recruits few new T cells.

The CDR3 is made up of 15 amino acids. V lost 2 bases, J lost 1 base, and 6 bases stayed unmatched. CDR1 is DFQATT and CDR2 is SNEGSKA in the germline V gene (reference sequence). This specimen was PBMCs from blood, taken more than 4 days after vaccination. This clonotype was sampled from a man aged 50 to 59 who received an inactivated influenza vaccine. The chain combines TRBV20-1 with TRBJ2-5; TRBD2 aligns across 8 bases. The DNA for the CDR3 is TGCAGTGCTAGAAACAGCGGGAGTGTCCAAGAGACCCAGTACTTC. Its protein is CSARNSGSVQETQYF.